This paragraph reports one TCR beta chain. What it recognizes is unknown. These data are taken from a study of cytomegalovirus exposure and HLA in healthy donors. The CDR3 loop spans 14 amino acids. Germline values: CDR1 SGHAT, CDR2 FQNNGV. V shed 0 bases and J shed 5 bases, with 8 bases lying between them. Broader study findings: Presence/absence analyses assumed roughly uniform sequencing depth across donors, which may not hold.

The primer mix had 60 Vbeta and 13 Jbeta primers. The repertoire was sequenced with immunoSEQ multiplex PCR; TCRdb's copy has only in-frame clones and lacks some. The table includes approximately 170,000 clones, around 75% detected once. The chain uses TRBV11-2 and TRBJ1-3; D not resolved. Sequencing used PBMCs. This receptor was taken from a human donor in good health. DNA of the CDR3: TGTGCCAGCAGCTTAGATTTGCGTCGAAACACCATATATTTT. This codes for CASSLDLRRNTIYF.